What follows are 8 T cell receptor beta chains derived from one specimen sequenced in a study of blood T cell repertoires in COVID-19. Clones were read by immunoSEQ multiplex PCR, and TCRdb kept only the in-frame ones, dropping some. The sample has around 140,000 clones; about 80% are singletons. Sequencing input: peripheral blood. The source is an older man who had recovered from COVID-19.

The rearrangement uses TRBV29-1 and TRBJ2-1; TRBD1 is a possible D gene (5 bases). The CDR3 is 13 amino acids. The V gene's germline CDR1 is SQVTM and CDR2 ANQGSEA. V was clipped by 3 bases and J by 6 bases, with 12 bases between them. DNA of the CDR3: TGCAGCGTTGACCTTGGGGCGGTCAATGAGCAGTTCTTC. It specifies CSVDLGAVNEQFF.

This clone was seen only once. The V and J genes are TRBV29-1 and TRBJ1-1; TRBD1 matches at 8 bases. The germline V gene encodes CDR1 SQVTM and CDR2 ANQGSEA. V dropped 2 bases and J dropped 4; count of bases not matched to a gene: 0. This CDR3 has 12 amino acids. The CDR3 nucleotides read TGCAGCGTTGAACAGGGGGCCACTGAAGCTTTCTTT. Amino acids: CSVEQGATEAFF.

The chain combines TRBV7-5 with TRBJ2-3; no check of the table's D call, TRBD1, against the DNA was made. TRBV7-5 is a pseudogene. The CDR3 extends over 17 amino acids. The CDR3 region is CARSSQDSLSSTDTQYF. The CDR3 DNA reads TGTGCCAGAAGCTCGCAGGACAGCCTTTCTAGCACAGATACGCAGTATTTT.

The chain is built from TRBV27 and TRBJ2-2; no reliable D call. The CDR3 loop spans 13 amino acids. The germline V and J ends were trimmed by 3 bases and 4 bases, with 6 bases remaining between them. Germline CDR1 and CDR2: MNHEY and SMNVEV (reference sequence). CDR3 sequence reads: CASSFKLTGELFF. As DNA, the CDR3 is TGTGCCAGCAGTTTCAAACTCACCGGGGAGCTGTTTTTT.

This clone came up a few times. The chain uses TRBV27 and TRBJ2-1, with TRBD1 identical over 7 bases. From germline, CDR1 is MNHEY and CDR2 SMNVEV (reference sequence). CDR3 length equals 12 residues. The J segment lost 11 bases and the V segment lost 7 bases, leaving 8 bases of the junction unmatched. The CDR3 region is CASTATGDQQFF. The CDR3 DNA sequence: TGTGCCAGCACCGCAACAGGGGATCAGCAGTTCTTC.

This clone was detected only once. V gene TRBV19 combines with J gene TRBJ2-1, with TRBD2 identical over 9 bases. Germline CDR1 is LNHDA and CDR2 is SQIVND (reference sequence). The CDR3 is made up of 16 amino acids. V trimming: 3 bases; J trimming: 1 base; junction bases outside the gene matches: 4. The CDR3 loop is CASSISGRTSYNEQFF. The CDR3 nucleotides read TGTGCCAGTAGTATTAGCGGGAGAACTTCCTACAATGAGCAGTTCTTC. Full variable domain (remainder filled in from reference TRBV19 and TRBJ2-1): DGGITQSPKYLFRKEGQNVTLSCEQNLNHDAMYWYRQDPGQGLRLIYYSQIVNDFQKGDIAEGYSVSREKKESFPLTVTSAQKNPTAFYLCASSISGRTSYNEQFFGPGTRLTVL.

The chain combines TRBV6-5 with TRBJ2-1, with 16 bases lining up with TRBD2. The germline CDR1 and CDR2 sequences are MNHEY and SVGAGI. The CDR3 loop spans 16 amino acids. V trimming: 4 bases; J trimming: 5 bases; junction bases outside the gene matches: 2. The CDR3 protein is CASSLGTSGGDNEQFF. In nucleotides, the CDR3 is TGTGCCAGCAGTTTGGGGACTAGCGGGGGGGACAATGAGCAGTTCTTC.

This clone was seen once. This sequence joins TRBV7-8 and TRBJ1-1, with D perhaps matching TRBD1 (6 bases). Trimming cost V 5 bases and J 1 base, with 17 bases left between them. The CDR3 spans 16 residues. Germline CDR1 and CDR2: SGHVS and FQNEAQ. CDR3: CASSRFRGGANTEAFF. In nucleotides, the CDR3 is TGTGCCAGCAGCCGATTCCGGGGGGGCGCGAACACTGAAGCTTTCTTT.